These T cell receptor beta chains were read from a single sample in a study of cytomegalovirus exposure and HLA in healthy donors. Profiled with immunoSEQ multiplex PCR; TCRdb holds only in-frame clones, not every one. Of about 130,000 clones listed, around 77% were seen once; the top ten hold around 1.9%. Sequencing input: PBMCs. Receptors were obtained from a woman in her forties or fifties in good health and CMV-seronegative. Both conserved end residues are part of each CDR3. A D gene is named only where the DNA matches it firmly. Size is omitted from some rows. Given values are once, few, many or a class for expanded clones.

>15|TRBJ2-3|NA|TRBV5-4|NA
TGTGCCAGCAGCGAATCAGGGGTGGGCACAGATACGCAGTATTTT
CASSESGVGTDTQYF
>15|TRBJ1-2|NA|TRBV18|NA
TGTGCCAGCTCACCGACGGGACGGACGGGAGAGAGCTACACCTTC
CASSPTGRTGESYTF
>16|TRBJ1-4|NA|TRBV9|NA
TGTGCCAGCAGTGCTTGGGAGATTGCAACTAATGAAAAACTGTTTTTT
CASSAWEIATNEKLFF
>14|TRBJ2-5|NA|TRBV28|TRBD1
TGTGCCAGCACCACGGGACAGGCCCAAGAGACCCAGTACTTC
CASTTGQAQETQYF
>14|TRBJ2-3|few|TRBV6-6|NA
TGTGCCAGCAACCAGGGGTCTAGCACAGATACGCAGTATTTT
CASNQGSSTDTQYF
>16|TRBJ1-1|few|TRBV5-6|NA
TGTGCCAGCAGCCGCAACAGGGACGGGTTGGACACTGAAGCTTTCTTT
CASSRNRDGLDTEAFF
>17|TRBJ2-3|NA|TRBV5-1|TRBD1
TGCGCCAGCAGCTTAGACAGGGGGTCGTTTGGGACAGATACGCAGTATTTT
CASSLDRGSFGTDTQYF
>15|TRBJ2-1|NA|TRBV5-8|NA
TGTGCCAGCAGCTTTAGCGAAATCCCCAGGAATGAGCAGTTCTTC
CASSFSEIPRNEQFF
>14|TRBJ2-3|NA|TRBV30|NA
TGTGCCTGGAGTGTAGCGCTAGCTACAGATACGCAGTATTTT
CAWSVALATDTQYF
>13|TRBJ2-1|NA|TRBV5-6|TRBD2
TGTGCCAGCAGACTACCTAGCGGGAATGAGCAGTTCTTC
CASRLPSGNEQFF
>15|TRBJ2-2|NA|TRBV5-1|NA
TGCGCCAGCAGCCGGGGAGCTAGGGACACCGGGGAGCTGTTTTTT
CASSRGARDTGELFF
>14|TRBJ1-1|NA|TRBV6-6|NA
TGTGCCAGCAGTTACTCGGGGGCTTACACTGAAGCTTTCTTT
CASSYSGAYTEAFF
>13|TRBJ1-1|NA|TRBV7-6|NA
TGTGCCAGCACCCGGGGGGGGGCGGCTGAAGCTTTCTTT
CASTRGGAAEAFF
>14|TRBJ2-7|NA|TRBV7-2|NA
TGTGCCAGCAGCTTAGAGTCGCGACTATACGAGCAGTACTTC
CASSLESRLYEQYF
>18|TRBJ2-4|once|TRBV7-2|TRBD2
TGTGCCAGCAGCTCGGGACTAGCGGGAGGCGGGGCCAAAAACATTCAGTACTTC
CASSSGLAGGGAKNIQYF
>16|TRBJ1-5|NA|TRBV28|TRBD1
TGTGCCAGCAGCCTCCGGGACAGGGTAAAGGGTCAGCCCCAGCATTTT
CASSLRDRVKGQPQHF
>15|TRBJ1-6|NA|TRBV19|NA
TGTGCCAGTAAAGGGTTCGGGGGAGATAATTCACCCCTCCACTTT
CASKGFGGDNSPLHF
>14|TRBJ2-7|few|TRBV19|TRBD2
TGTGCCAGCGGGACTAGCGGGAGTCACGGCGAGCAGTACTTC
CASGTSGSHGEQYF
>13|TRBJ1-2|once|TRBV28|NA
TGTGCCAGCAGTTTGAGGCAGACCCCTGGCTACACCTTC
CASSLRQTPGYTF
>9|TRBJ2-5|NA|TRBV29-1|NA
TGCAGCGTTGAATGGCCCCAGTACTTC
CSVEWPQYF
>14|TRBJ1-4|NA|TRBV5-4|TRBD1
TGTGCCAGCAGCCCGGGACAGGGGCGAGGAAAACTGTTTTTT
CASSPGQGRGKLFF
>14|TRBJ1-1|few|TRBV5-1|NA
TGCGCCAGCAGCTTGGGAGGGGGAGACACTGAAGCTTTCTTT
CASSLGGGDTEAFF
>17|TRBJ1-2|few|TRBV21-1|NA
TGTGCCAGCAGCCCCGGTCGGACGACAGAGAAGTCAGACGGCTACACCTTC
CASSPGRTTEKSDGYTF
>14|TRBJ1-1|few|TRBV7-3|TRBD1
TGTGCCAGCAGCTCGTCCGGGACAGGCACTGAAGCTTTCTTT
CASSSSGTGTEAFF
>16|TRBJ2-3|NA|TRBV30|TRBD2
TGTGCCTGGAGCCATCGGACTAGCGGCCGCACAGATACGCAGTATTTT
CAWSHRTSGRTDTQYF
>14|TRBJ2-7|NA|TRBV28|NA
TGTGCCAGCAGTCGGACAGCCTCCTCCTACGAGCAGTACTTC
CASSRTASSYEQYF
>14|TRBJ1-1|few|TRBV18|TRBD1
TGTGCCAGCTCACGACAGGGCGGGAACACTGAAGCTTTCTTT
CASSRQGGNTEAFF
>18|TRBJ2-3|NA|TRBV11-2|TRBD2
TGTGCCAGCAGCACAGGGACTAGCGGGAGGGCCCCCACAGATACGCAGTATTTT
CASSTGTSGRAPTDTQYF
>14|TRBJ2-7|NA|TRBV7-2|NA
TGTGCCAGCAGCTTATACAGGGTATCCTACGAGCAGTACTTC
CASSLYRVSYEQYF
>14|TRBJ2-1|once|TRBV27|TRBD1
TGTGCCAGCAGTTTCGGACAGGGTTACAATGAGCAGTTCTTC
CASSFGQGYNEQFF
>14|TRBJ2-1|NA|TRBV5-1|NA
TGCGCCAGCAGCTTGGGTAAAGGGGCCAATGAGCAGTTCTTC
CASSLGKGANEQFF
>15|TRBJ1-1|NA|TRBV5-1|NA
TGCGCCAGCAGCCCATACGGCAGGGAGAACACTGAAGCTTTCTTT
CASSPYGRENTEAFF
>13|TRBJ1-2|NA|TRBV5-1|TRBD1
TGCGCCAGCAGCTCGGACAGGGGAGATGGCTACACCTTC
CASSSDRGDGYTF
>16|TRBJ2-5|NA|TRBV9|TRBD1
TGTGCCAGCAGCGTAGGAGGGGAGACAGGGATGGAGACCCAGTACTTC
CASSVGGETGMETQYF
>14|TRBJ1-1|NA|TRBV29-1|NA
TGCAGCGTTGGTAACTACAGGCAGAACACTGAAGCTTTCTTT
CSVGNYRQNTEAFF
>13|TRBJ1-2|NA|TRBV25-1|TRBD1
TGTGCCAGCAGTGACCCGGGACAGGGCGGCTACCCCTTC
CASSDPGQGGYPF
>16|TRBJ2-3|NA|TRBV5-1|TRBD2
TGCGCCAGCAGCCCTCGGACTAGCGGGACGGACGATACGCAGTATTTT
CASSPRTSGTDDTQYF
>17|TRBJ2-2|NA|TRBV9|TRBD2
TGTGCCAGCACCCCTAATGCGGGAGCGAACTGGGCCGGGGAGCTGTTTTTT
CASTPNAGANWAGELFF
>12|TRBJ1-5|NA|TRBV29-1|NA
TGCAGCGTGGGACTAGACAATCAGCCCCAGCATTTT
CSVGLDNQPQHF
>15|TRBJ2-1|NA|TRBV27|TRBD2
TGTGCCAGCAGTCACCTAGCGGGCCCCTACAATGAGCAGTTCTTC
CASSHLAGPYNEQFF
>14|TRBJ2-3|NA|TRBV7-3|NA
TGTGCCAGCAGCTTAAATCCGGTGGCAGATACGCAGTATTTT
CASSLNPVADTQYF
>18|TRBJ1-5|few|TRBV6-4|NA
TGTGCCAGCAGTGGATGGCACATCGGGTTCAATAGCAATCAGCCCCAGCATTTT
CASSGWHIGFNSNQPQHF
>14|TRBJ1-2|NA|TRBV6-5|NA
TGTGCCAGCAGATCCGGACAGCTCGGGTATGGCTACACCTTC
CASRSGQLGYGYTF
>17|TRBJ2-1|NA|TRBV19|TRBD2
TGTGCCAGTAGAGGGACTAGCAGTGGGGCGTCCTACAATGAGCAGTTCTTC
CASRGTSSGASYNEQFF
>14|TRBJ1-2|NA|TRBV6-5|NA
TGTGCCAGCAGTTCTATCACCTCTAACTATGGCTACACCTTC
CASSSITSNYGYTF
>14|TRBJ2-2|NA|TRBV28|TRBD2
TGTGCCACCCACCGACTAGCGGGCACCGGGGAGCTGTTTTTT
CATHRLAGTGELFF
>13|TRBJ1-1|NA|TRBV7-3|NA
TGTGCCAGCAGCCAACAGAGGAACACTGAAGCTTTCTTT
CASSQQRNTEAFF
>15|TRBJ1-5|NA|TRBV27|NA
TGTGCCAGCAGTTTAGGTCAGGGGCGCAATCAGCCCCAGCATTTT
CASSLGQGRNQPQHF